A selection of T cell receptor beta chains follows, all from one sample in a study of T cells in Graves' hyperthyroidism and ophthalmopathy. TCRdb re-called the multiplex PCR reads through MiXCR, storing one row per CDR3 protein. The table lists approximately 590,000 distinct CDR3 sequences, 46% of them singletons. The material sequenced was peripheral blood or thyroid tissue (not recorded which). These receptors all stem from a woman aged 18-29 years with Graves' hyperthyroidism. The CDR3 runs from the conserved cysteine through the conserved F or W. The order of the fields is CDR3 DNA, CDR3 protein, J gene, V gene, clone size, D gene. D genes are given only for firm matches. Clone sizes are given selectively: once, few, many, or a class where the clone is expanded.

CDR3 DNA: TGTGCCACCAGCAGCCCGGGACAGGGGGGCAATCAGCCCCAGCATTTT; CDR3 protein: CATSSPGQGGNQPQHF; J gene: TRBJ1-5; V gene: TRBV15; clone size: NA; D gene: TRBD1
CDR3 DNA: TGCAGCATTAGGACAGGGGACGGCGGGGAGCTGTTTTTT; CDR3 protein: CSIRTGDGGELFF; J gene: TRBJ2-2; V gene: TRBV29-1; clone size: NA; D gene: TRBD1
CDR3 DNA: TGCAGTGCACGTGAGACAGGGGCGGATCAGCCCCAGCATTTT; CDR3 protein: CSARETGADQPQHF; J gene: TRBJ1-5; V gene: TRBV20-1; clone size: few; D gene: TRBD1
CDR3 DNA: TGTGCCAGCAGTGGCCTCCTGGGGAACGAAGGGGGACGAGAGACCCAGTACTTC; CDR3 protein: CASSGLLGNEGGRETQYF; J gene: TRBJ2-5; V gene: TRBV2; clone size: NA; D gene: NA
CDR3 DNA: TGTGCCAGCAGCTTAACCCAGGGGGGCGGCTACACCTTC; CDR3 protein: CASSLTQGGGYTF; J gene: TRBJ1-2; V gene: TRBV7-6; clone size: NA; D gene: TRBD1
CDR3 DNA: TGCGCCAGCAGTCAGACTAGCGGGAACTCCTACGAGCAGTACTTC; CDR3 protein: CASSQTSGNSYEQYF; J gene: TRBJ2-7; V gene: TRBV10-1; clone size: few; D gene: TRBD2
CDR3 DNA: TGTGCCATCAGTGAGTGGGACTTACAAGAGACCCAGTACTTC; CDR3 protein: CAISEWDLQETQYF; J gene: TRBJ2-5; V gene: TRBV10-3; clone size: NA; D gene: NA
CDR3 DNA: TGCAGTGGTCTGGACAGGGCGGCTGAAAAACTGTTTTTT; CDR3 protein: CSGLDRAAEKLFF; J gene: TRBJ1-4; V gene: TRBV20-1; clone size: NA; D gene: TRBD1
CDR3 DNA: TGTGCCACCAGTGATTTCCAACAGTCCACCGGGGAGCTGTTTTTT; CDR3 protein: CATSDFQQSTGELFF; J gene: TRBJ2-2; V gene: TRBV24-1; clone size: NA; D gene: NA
CDR3 DNA: TGTGCCAGCAGTGAGACGGGGGTTGGCAGCAATCAGCCCCAGCATTTT; CDR3 protein: CASSETGVGSNQPQHF; J gene: TRBJ1-5; V gene: TRBV2; clone size: many; D gene: NA
CDR3 DNA: TGTGCCAGCAGCTCGAAAGGTCGGGGTGGAAACACCATATATTTT; CDR3 protein: CASSSKGRGGNTIYF; J gene: TRBJ1-3; V gene: TRBV7-9; clone size: few; D gene: NA
CDR3 DNA: TGTGCCAGCAGTGACCCCCGGACAGGGGCCTATCGCTACACCTTC; CDR3 protein: CASSDPRTGAYRYTF; J gene: TRBJ1-2; V gene: TRBV6-4; clone size: NA; D gene: TRBD1
CDR3 DNA: TGTGCCAGCAGTGACGTCTTTACAGATACGCAGTATTTT; CDR3 protein: CASSDVFTDTQYF; J gene: TRBJ2-3; V gene: TRBV25-1; clone size: many; D gene: NA
CDR3 DNA: TGCAGCGTAGACCCCGGCTATAATTCACCCCTCCACTTT; CDR3 protein: CSVDPGYNSPLHF; J gene: TRBJ1-6; V gene: TRBV29-1; clone size: NA; D gene: NA
CDR3 DNA: TGTGCCAGCAGTCTCGGGACAGGGAACACCGGGGAGCTGTTTTTT; CDR3 protein: CASSLGTGNTGELFF; J gene: TRBJ2-2; V gene: TRBV12-3/TRBV12-4; clone size: few; D gene: TRBD1
CDR3 DNA: TGTGCCAGCAGCTTAGGACTCCCCGGGGAGACCCAGTACTTC; CDR3 protein: CASSLGLPGETQYF; J gene: TRBJ2-5; V gene: TRBV7-6; clone size: few; D gene: NA
CDR3 DNA: TGTGCCACCAGCGATCCCGGGGGGGACACTGAAGCTTTCTTT; CDR3 protein: CATSDPGGDTEAFF; J gene: TRBJ1-1; V gene: TRBV15; clone size: many; D gene: NA